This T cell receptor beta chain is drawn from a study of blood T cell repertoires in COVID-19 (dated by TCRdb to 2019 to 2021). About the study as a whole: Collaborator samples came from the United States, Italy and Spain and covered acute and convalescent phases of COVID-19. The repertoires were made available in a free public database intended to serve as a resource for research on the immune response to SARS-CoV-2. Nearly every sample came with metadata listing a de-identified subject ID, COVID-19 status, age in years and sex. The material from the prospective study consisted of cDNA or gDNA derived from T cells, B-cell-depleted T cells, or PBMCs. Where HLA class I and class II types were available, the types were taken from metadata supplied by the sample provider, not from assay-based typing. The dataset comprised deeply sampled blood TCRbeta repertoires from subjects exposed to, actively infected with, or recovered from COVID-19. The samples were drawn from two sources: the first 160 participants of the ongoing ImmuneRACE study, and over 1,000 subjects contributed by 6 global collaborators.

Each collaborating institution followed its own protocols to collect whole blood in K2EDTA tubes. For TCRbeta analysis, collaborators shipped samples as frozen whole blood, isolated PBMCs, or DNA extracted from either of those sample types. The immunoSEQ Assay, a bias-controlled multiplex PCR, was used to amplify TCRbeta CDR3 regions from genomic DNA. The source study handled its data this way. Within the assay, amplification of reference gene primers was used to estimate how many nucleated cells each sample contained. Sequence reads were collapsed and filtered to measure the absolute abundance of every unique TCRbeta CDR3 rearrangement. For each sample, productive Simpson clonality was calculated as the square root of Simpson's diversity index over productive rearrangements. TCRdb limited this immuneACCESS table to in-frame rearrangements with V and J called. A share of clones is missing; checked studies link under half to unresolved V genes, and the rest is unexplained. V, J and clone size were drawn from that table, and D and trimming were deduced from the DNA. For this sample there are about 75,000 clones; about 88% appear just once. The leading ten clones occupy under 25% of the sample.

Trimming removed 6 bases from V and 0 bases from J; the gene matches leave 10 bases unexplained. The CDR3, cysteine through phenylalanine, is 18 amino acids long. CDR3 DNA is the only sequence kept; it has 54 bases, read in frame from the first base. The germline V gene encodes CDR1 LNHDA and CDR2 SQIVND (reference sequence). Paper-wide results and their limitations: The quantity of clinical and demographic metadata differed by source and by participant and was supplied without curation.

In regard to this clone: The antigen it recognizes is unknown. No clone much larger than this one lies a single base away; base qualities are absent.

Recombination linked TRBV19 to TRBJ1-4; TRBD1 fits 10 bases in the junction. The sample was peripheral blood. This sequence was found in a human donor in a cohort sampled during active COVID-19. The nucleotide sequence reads TGTGCCAGTAGGCCGGGACAGGGGCGAAGAACAACTAATGAAAAACTGTTTTTT. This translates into CASRPGQGRRTTNEKLFF.